The 2 T cell receptor beta chains below all came from one sample that was sequenced in a study of T cells in Graves' hyperthyroidism and ophthalmopathy. It was RNA transcripts that yielded the amplified TCR beta CDR3 regions. With the HTBI primer set, the TCR CDR3 went through a first round of RT-PCR. TCRdb used MiXCR to reprocess the multiplex PCR reads, holding one entry per CDR3 protein. Of about 540,000 distinct CDR3 sequences listed, about 45% are singletons. The specimen was peripheral blood or thyroid tissue (not recorded which). The receptors originated from a woman aged 18-29 years with Graves' hyperthyroidism.

With regard to this clonotype: The germline gene is not matched at one end of the junction; a read error may be the cause. This chain connects TRBV7-9 to TRBJ1-2, with a tentative D call TRBD1 (5 bases). The CDR3 sequence is 12 residues long. CDR1 is SEHNR and CDR2 is FQNEAQ in the germline V gene (reference sequence). The CDR3 region has the DNA TGTGCCAGCAGCTCTGGGGGATCCTCTTCCGAATTC. This gives the protein CASSSGGSSSEF.

There are a few counts of this clonotype. The chain joins TRBV11-2 to TRBJ2-7; D is undetermined. V lost 1 base and J lost 4, with 8 bases in between. In germline, CDR1 is SGHAT, CDR2 FQNNGV. The CDR3 is made up of 13 amino acids. In DNA form, the CDR3 reads TGTGCCAGCAGCTTAGTTCGGCCGTACGAGCAGTACTTC. Protein sequence: CASSLVRPYEQYF.